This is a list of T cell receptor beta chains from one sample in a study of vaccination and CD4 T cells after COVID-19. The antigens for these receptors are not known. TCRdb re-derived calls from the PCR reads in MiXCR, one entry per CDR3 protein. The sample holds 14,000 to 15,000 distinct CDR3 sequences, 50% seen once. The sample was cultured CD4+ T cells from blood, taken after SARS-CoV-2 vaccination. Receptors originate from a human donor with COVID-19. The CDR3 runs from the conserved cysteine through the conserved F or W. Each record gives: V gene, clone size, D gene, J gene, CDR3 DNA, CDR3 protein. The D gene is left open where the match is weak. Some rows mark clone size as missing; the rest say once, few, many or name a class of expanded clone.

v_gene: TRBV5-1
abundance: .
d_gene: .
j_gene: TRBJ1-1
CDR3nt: TGCGCCAGCAGCTTGGATTCCGCGAACACTGAAGCTTTCTTT
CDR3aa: CASSLDSANTEAFF

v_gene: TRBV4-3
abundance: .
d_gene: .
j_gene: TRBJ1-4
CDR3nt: TGCGCCAGCAGCCAAGGTTGGTCGGCCCCCGAGCATGAAAAACTGTTTTTT
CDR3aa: CASSQGWSAPEHEKLFF

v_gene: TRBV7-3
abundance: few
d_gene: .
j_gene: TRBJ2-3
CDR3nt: TGTGCTACCAGCTTAGGAGGGGTACAGGATACGCAGTATTTT
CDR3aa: CATSLGGVQDTQYF

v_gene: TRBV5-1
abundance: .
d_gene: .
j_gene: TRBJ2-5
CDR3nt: TGCGCCAGCAGCTTGGCGGTAGCCGGGGAGACCCAGTACTTC
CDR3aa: CASSLAVAGETQYF

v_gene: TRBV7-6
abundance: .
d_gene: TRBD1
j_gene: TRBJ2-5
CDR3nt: TGTGCTAGCAGCTCCGGGACAGGGCTTGGAGAGACCCAGTACTTC
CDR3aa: CASSSGTGLGETQYF

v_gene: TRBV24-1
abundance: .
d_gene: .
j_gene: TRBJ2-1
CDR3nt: TGTGCCACCAGTGATCCGACCGCCACTGAGCAGTTCTTC
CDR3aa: CATSDPTATEQFF

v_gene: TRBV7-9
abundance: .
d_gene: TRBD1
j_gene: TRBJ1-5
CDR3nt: TGTGCCAGCAGCACCTCGTCAGGGGGAGGCGGTCAGCCCCAGCATTTT
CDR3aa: CASSTSSGGGGQPQHF

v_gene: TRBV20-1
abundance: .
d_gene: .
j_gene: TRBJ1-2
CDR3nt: TGCAGTGCCGAGGGGGGGCGTTCGGATGGCTACACCTTC
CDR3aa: CSAEGGRSDGYTF

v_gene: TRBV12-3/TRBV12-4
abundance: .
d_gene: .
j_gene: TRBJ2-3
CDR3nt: TGTGCCAGCAGTTTAGAGTACACAGATACGCAGTATTTT
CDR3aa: CASSLEYTDTQYF

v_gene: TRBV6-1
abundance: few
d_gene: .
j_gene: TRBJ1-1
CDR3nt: TGTGCCAGCAGAGCAATTCGCACTGAAGCTTTCTTT
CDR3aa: CASRAIRTEAFF

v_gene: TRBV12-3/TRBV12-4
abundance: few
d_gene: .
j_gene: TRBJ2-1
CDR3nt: TGTGCCAGCAGTTTCAGCGGCGGCTACAATGAGCAGTTCTTC
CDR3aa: CASSFSGGYNEQFF

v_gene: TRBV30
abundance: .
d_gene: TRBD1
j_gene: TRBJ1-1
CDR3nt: TGTGCCTGGAATCAGGGGGCGGTTGAAGCTTTCTTT
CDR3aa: CAWNQGAVEAFF

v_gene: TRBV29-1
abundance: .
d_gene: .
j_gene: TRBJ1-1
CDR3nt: TGCAGCGAACGCAGGGGGAACACTGAAGCTTTCTTT
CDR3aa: CSERRGNTEAFF

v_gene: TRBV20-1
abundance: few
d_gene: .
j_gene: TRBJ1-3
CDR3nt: TGCAGTGCTAGGGGGAAATGGGGGCTGAGCTCTGGAAACACCATATATTTT
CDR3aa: CSARGKWGLSSGNTIYF

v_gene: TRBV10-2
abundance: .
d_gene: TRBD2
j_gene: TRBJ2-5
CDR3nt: TGCGCCAGCAGCGATTTGACTAGCGGGACCCAGTACTTC
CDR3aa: CASSDLTSGTQYF

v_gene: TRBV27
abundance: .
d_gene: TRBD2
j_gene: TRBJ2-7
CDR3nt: TGTGCCAGCAGTTTCGGTCTAGCGGGAGGTGAAAGCTACGAGCAGTACTTC
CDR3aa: CASSFGLAGGESYEQYF

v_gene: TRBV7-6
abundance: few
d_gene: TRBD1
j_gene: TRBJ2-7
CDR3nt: TGTGCCAGCAGCTTAAGAACAGGGGCCTACGAGCAGTACTTC
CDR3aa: CASSLRTGAYEQYF

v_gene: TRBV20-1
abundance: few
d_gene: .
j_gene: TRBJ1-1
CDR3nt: TGCAGTGCTAGAGGTCAGTCGGGGAGGACTGAAGCTTTCTTT
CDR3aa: CSARGQSGRTEAFF

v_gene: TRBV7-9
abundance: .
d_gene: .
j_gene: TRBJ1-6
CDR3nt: TGTGCCAGCACCCCCAGCGGGGGGGGTAATTCACCCCTCCACTTT
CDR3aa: CASTPSGGGNSPLHF

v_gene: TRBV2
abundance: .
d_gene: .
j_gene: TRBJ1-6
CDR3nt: TGTGCCAGCAGTGGGGGCGGGAGTAATTCACCCCTCCACTTT
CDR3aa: CASSGGGSNSPLHF

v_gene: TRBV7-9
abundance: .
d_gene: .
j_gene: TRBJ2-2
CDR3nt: TGTGCCAGCAGCATGCTGTCCACAGCCAGGGAGCTGTTTTTT
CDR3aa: CASSMLSTARELFF

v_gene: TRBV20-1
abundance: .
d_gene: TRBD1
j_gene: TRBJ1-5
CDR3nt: TGCAGTGCTAGACGGGGACAGGGGATGCCCCAGCATTTT
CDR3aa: CSARRGQGMPQHF

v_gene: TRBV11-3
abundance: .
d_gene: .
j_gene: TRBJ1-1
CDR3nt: TGTGCCAGCAGCTCGCGAGGGGGAATGACTGAAGCTTTCTTT
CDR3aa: CASSSRGGMTEAFF

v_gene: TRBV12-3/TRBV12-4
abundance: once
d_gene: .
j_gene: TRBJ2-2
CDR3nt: TGTGCCAGCAGTTTCGGCCAGCCGAACACCGGGGAGCTGTTTTTT
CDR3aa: CASSFGQPNTGELFF